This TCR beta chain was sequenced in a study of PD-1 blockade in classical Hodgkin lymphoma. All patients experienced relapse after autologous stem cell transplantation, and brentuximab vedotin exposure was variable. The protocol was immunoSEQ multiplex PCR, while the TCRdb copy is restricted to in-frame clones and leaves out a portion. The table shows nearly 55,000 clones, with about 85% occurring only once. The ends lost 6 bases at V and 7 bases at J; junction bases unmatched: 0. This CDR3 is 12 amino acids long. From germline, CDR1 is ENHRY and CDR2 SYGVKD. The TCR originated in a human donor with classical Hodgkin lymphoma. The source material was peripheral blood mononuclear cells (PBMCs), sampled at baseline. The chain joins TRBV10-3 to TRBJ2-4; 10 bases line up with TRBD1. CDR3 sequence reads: CAIRDRGNIQYF. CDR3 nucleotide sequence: TGTGCCATCAGGGACAGGGGGAACATTCAGTACTTC.